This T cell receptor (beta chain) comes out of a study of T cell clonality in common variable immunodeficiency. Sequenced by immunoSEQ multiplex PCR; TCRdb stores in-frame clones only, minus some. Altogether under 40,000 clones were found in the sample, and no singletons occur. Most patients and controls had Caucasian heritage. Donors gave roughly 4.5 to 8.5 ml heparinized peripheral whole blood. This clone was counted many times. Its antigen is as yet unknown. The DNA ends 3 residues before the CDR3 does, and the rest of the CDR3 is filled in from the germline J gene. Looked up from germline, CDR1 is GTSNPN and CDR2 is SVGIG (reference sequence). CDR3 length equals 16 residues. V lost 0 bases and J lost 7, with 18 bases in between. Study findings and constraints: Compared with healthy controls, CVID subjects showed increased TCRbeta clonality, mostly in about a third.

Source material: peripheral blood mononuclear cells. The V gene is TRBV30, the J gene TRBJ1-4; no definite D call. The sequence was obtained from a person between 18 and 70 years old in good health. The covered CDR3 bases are TGTGCCTGGAGTGTATTTATAGTGTCGGGTCTTGAAAAA. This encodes CAWSVFIVSGLEK. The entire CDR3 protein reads CAWSVFIVSGLEKLFF.